This is a list of T cell receptor beta chains from one sample in a study of T cell responses to AZD1222 COVID-19 vaccine. Generated by immunoSEQ multiplex PCR, the TCRdb table keeps only in-frame clones and is missing some. The sample has roughly 120,000 clones, about 89% seen once; the top ten hold 4.2%. The sequencing here drew on peripheral blood, taken on day 0 of AZD1222 vaccination. The receptors were sampled from an adult in good health. Each CDR3 is given without its conserved first and last residue. Each record gives: V gene, CDR3 protein.

V: TRBV7-9
CDR3: ASSPEGQEVTEAF

V: TRBV6-5
CDR3: ASSYYDGAGYT

V: TRBV24-1
CDR3: ATSDLYDGEQF

V: TRBV24-1
CDR3: ATSAGDEQF

V: TRBV11-3
CDR3: ASSLSGGSYNEQF

V: TRBV27
CDR3: ASSLGGRQPQH

V: TRBV28
CDR3: ASSLSSRVGGYT

V: TRBV18
CDR3: ASSPGTGRDEQF

V: TRBV28
CDR3: ASSLWSQGQGEKLF

V: TRBV9
CDR3: ASSVVEGTWNTEAF

V: TRBV12-3/TRBV12-4
CDR3: ASRSREDTEAF

V: TRBV28
CDR3: ASNAGARREQY

V: TRBV6-1
CDR3: ASSEGVYNSPLH

V: TRBV7-2
CDR3: ASSLAGQPTGELF

V: TRBV5-4
CDR3: ASQGPPYNEQF

V: TRBV18
CDR3: ASSTGSHQPQH

V: TRBV11-1
CDR3: ASSLNGDSGNTIY

V: TRBV30
CDR3: AWIRSGHTEAF

V: TRBV5-4
CDR3: ASSFDRGDTGELF

V: TRBV5-4
CDR3: ASSLGTPYEQY

V: TRBV5-1
CDR3: ASSRTGDSYEQY

V: TRBV3-1/TRBV3-2
CDR3: ASSQAGQNYNYGYT

V: TRBV2
CDR3: ASTGQRNEKLF

V: TRBV10-3
CDR3: AISDSSGQAFSPLH

V: TRBV7-2
CDR3: ASSFIAVTDTQY

V: TRBV4-3
CDR3: ASSQGQGNSPLH

V: TRBV30
CDR3: ACSAKATNEKLF

V: TRBV3-1/TRBV3-2
CDR3: ASSQGQEGAYTEAF

V: TRBV6-1
CDR3: ASSDRRAHNSPLH

V: TRBV12-3/TRBV12-4
CDR3: ASSPTGLTEAF

V: TRBV28
CDR3: ASSSLPSYEQY

V: TRBV11-3
CDR3: ASSFRGSYEQY

V: TRBV5-1
CDR3: ASSLQGVGTDTQY

V: TRBV25-1
CDR3: ASRATGPYGYT

V: TRBV11-3
CDR3: ASSSDRQSGELF